A selection of T cell receptor beta chains follows, all from one sample in a study of OX40 agonist ivuxolimab in advanced cancers. Sequencing was performed with immunoSEQ multiplex PCR; in TCRdb, only in-frame clones are kept and a portion is missing. The table records 65,000 to 80,000 clones, more than 75% of them present only once. The sample was CD4+ or CD8+ T cells sorted from blood, taken in a trial of the OX40 agonist ivuxolimab. Every receptor here comes from an adult with an advanced solid tumor such as melanoma, head and neck, liver or kidney cancer. Each CDR3 is given with its conserved first and last residue. Fields, in order: D gene, clone size, V gene, J gene, CDR3 protein, CDR3 DNA. The D gene is left open where the match is weak. A clone size is listed for some rows: how often the clone was seen (once, few, many), or a class if it is expanded.

d_call: .
clone_size: .
v_call: TRBV19
j_call: TRBJ2-2
cdr3_aa: CASSIEAEPYTGELFF
cdr3_nt: TGTGCCAGTAGTATAGAAGCAGAACCTTACACCGGGGAGCTGTTTTTT

d_call: .
clone_size: .
v_call: TRBV5-5
j_call: TRBJ1-4
cdr3_aa: CASRDTQATEKLFF
cdr3_nt: TGTGCCAGCAGGGACACCCAGGCGACTGAAAAACTGTTTTTT

d_call: TRBD1
clone_size: .
v_call: TRBV5-1
j_call: TRBJ1-1
cdr3_aa: CASTGGAVTTNTEAFF
cdr3_nt: TGCGCCAGCACAGGGGGCGCGGTAACTACGAACACTGAAGCTTTCTTT

d_call: TRBD1
clone_size: .
v_call: TRBV10-3
j_call: TRBJ1-3
cdr3_aa: CAISESLDRISGNTIYF
cdr3_nt: TGTGCCATCAGTGAGTCGTTGGACAGGATCTCTGGAAACACCATATATTTT

d_call: .
clone_size: .
v_call: TRBV28
j_call: TRBJ1-1
cdr3_aa: CASSFPDRRGAEAFF
cdr3_nt: TGTGCCAGCAGTTTCCCGGACCGCCGAGGCGCTGAAGCTTTCTTT

d_call: .
clone_size: .
v_call: TRBV6-6
j_call: TRBJ1-3
cdr3_aa: CASTVRVLAGNTIYF
cdr3_nt: TGTGCCAGCACCGTAAGGGTTCTGGCCGGAAACACCATATATTTT

d_call: .
clone_size: .
v_call: TRBV4-2
j_call: TRBJ1-5
cdr3_aa: CASSQDRGGAVDF
cdr3_nt: TGTGCCAGCAGCCAAGATAGGGGGGGGGCCGTAGATTTT

d_call: .
clone_size: .
v_call: TRBV6-5
j_call: TRBJ2-3
cdr3_aa: CASIAGPSSTDTQYF
cdr3_nt: TGTGCCAGCATCGCCGGGCCGTCTAGCACAGATACGCAGTATTTT

d_call: .
clone_size: .
v_call: TRBV5-1
j_call: TRBJ2-3
cdr3_aa: CASSLGWVSTDTQYF
cdr3_nt: TGCGCCAGCAGCTTGGGATGGGTAAGCACAGATACGCAGTATTTT

d_call: TRBD2
clone_size: .
v_call: TRBV5-1
j_call: TRBJ2-5
cdr3_aa: CASSLVASGGKYQETQYF
cdr3_nt: TGCGCCAGCAGCTTGGTGGCTAGCGGGGGGAAGTACCAAGAGACCCAGTACTTC

d_call: .
clone_size: .
v_call: TRBV4-1
j_call: TRBJ1-2
cdr3_aa: CASSQDRSPRAYGYTF
cdr3_nt: TGCGCCAGCAGCCAAGATCGGAGCCCGCGGGCTTATGGCTACACCTTC

d_call: TRBD1
clone_size: once
v_call: TRBV5-1
j_call: TRBJ2-1
cdr3_aa: CASSFLGQGNNEQFF
cdr3_nt: TGCGCCAGCAGCTTCCTGGGACAGGGGAACAATGAGCAGTTCTTC